These 19 T cell receptor beta chains were sequenced from one sample in a study of T cell responses to AZD1222 COVID-19 vaccine (dated by TCRdb to the early 2020s). The time point tag for this specimen amounts to: about 28 days (+/-7) after the second vaccine dose. Library construction relied on the immunoSEQ multiplex PCR assay. TCRdb mirrors the immuneACCESS table, restricted to in-frame sequences. Some clones are absent from its copies; in checked studies, under half trace to an unresolved V gene, and the reason for the others is unknown. The table for this sample lists approximately 190,000 clones; under 95% of them were counted only once. Of the sample, around 1% is held by the ten largest clones. The material was peripheral blood, obtained 28 days after the second AZD1222 dose. The receptors here all came from an adult who received the AZD1222 COVID-19 vaccine.

The gene calls are TRBV19 and TRBJ2-5; TRBD1 agrees at 7 bases. V shed 4 bases, J shed 3 bases, and the junction held 2 bases outside the gene matches. Germline V CDR1 and CDR2: LNHDA, SQIVND (reference sequence). The CDR3 runs 13 residues. The CDR3 here is CASSKGQKETQYF. The DNA of the CDR3 is TGTGCCAGTAGTAAGGGACAGAAAGAGACCCAGTACTTC.

The J gene is TRBJ2-7, the V gene TRBV4-1, with a possible D match to TRBD1 (5 bases). Germline V gene data show CDR1 as MGHRA and CDR2 as YSYEKL. V was pared by 0 bases and J by 0 bases, with 12 bases between. This CDR3 has 16 residues. CDR3 protein: CASSQDAGLSSYEQYF. DNA of the CDR3: TGCGCCAGCAGCCAAGATGCAGGGCTTAGCTCCTACGAGCAGTACTTC.

The CDR3, as DNA: TGCGCCAGCAGCCAACAACTTGGCTCTGAGTCCACCATATATTTT. It encodes CASSQQLGSESTIYF. The genes are TRBV4-1 and TRBJ1-3, with unresolved D. The CDR3 extends over 15 amino acids. V lost 2 bases and J 9 bases, leaving 17 bases between the germline ends. CDR1 is MGHRA and CDR2 is YSYEKL in the germline V gene.

The chain employs TRBV27 and TRBJ1-1; 8 bases fit TRBD1. Germline CDR1 reads MNHEY; CDR2 reads SMNVEV (reference sequence). The trim removed 4 bases at V and 4 bases at J, leaving 5 bases unmatched. The CDR3 sequence is 14 residues long. The CDR3 loop reads CASSSYRGSTEAFF. The DNA for the CDR3 is TGTGCCAGCAGTTCCTACAGGGGGAGCACTGAAGCTTTCTTT.

The CDR3: CASSYGQGSTEAFF. The DNA for the CDR3 is TGTGCCAGCAGCTACGGACAGGGGAGCACTGAAGCTTTCTTT. The V gene is TRBV5-6, the J gene TRBJ1-1; 9 bases map to TRBD1. This CDR3 region has 14 residues. Germline V gives CDR1 SGHDT, CDR2 YYEEEE. The V gene end was trimmed by 3 bases and the J gene end by 4 bases; junction bases not matched to a gene: 4.

The chain uses TRBV5-6 and TRBJ1-1, with a weak D call TRBD1 (5 bases). Trimming removed 1 base at V and 0 bases at J, with 10 bases between. This CDR3 contains 15 residues. Germline V lookup: CDR1 SGHDT, CDR2 YYEEEE. DNA of the CDR3: TGTGCCAGCAGCTTGTCAGGGAATTTGAACACTGAAGCTTTCTTT. Translation gives CASSLSGNLNTEAFF.

This clone was counted once. The rearrangement links TRBV6-1 to TRBJ1-5; D is possibly TRBD1 (6 bases). Trimming cost V 2 bases and J 5 bases, with 13 bases left between them. The length of the CDR3 is 15 residues. Germline V gene lookup returns CDR1 MNHNS and CDR2 SASEGT. The DNA of the CDR3 is TGTGCCAGCAGTGAATATGTGGGGGCCCATCAGCCCCAGCATTTT. Protein: CASSEYVGAHQPQHF.

The V gene is TRBV2, the J gene TRBJ1-5, with a tentative D call TRBD1 (6 bases). This CDR3 has 15 amino acids. V was trimmed by 6 bases and J by 2 bases, leaving 14 bases between them. From germline, CDR1 is SNHLY and CDR2 FYNNEI. Here the CDR3 DNA reads TGTGCCAGCAGCTCCTACAGGGATCGCAATCAGCCCCAGCATTTT. It translates to CASSSYRDRNQPQHF.

In regard to this clone: A junction end diverges from the germline sequence, so it may reflect a read error. V is TRBV12-3 or TRBV12-4 and J is TRBJ1-6; 7 bases agree with TRBD1. The CDR3 is made up of 11 amino acids. This chain's CDR3 is CASSLGQALHF. The CDR3 DNA follows: TGTGCCAGCAGTCTCGGACAGGCCCTTCACTTT.

V usage is TRBV2 and J usage is TRBJ1-3; D gene unclear. Germline values: CDR1 SNHLY, CDR2 FYNNEI. The CDR3 is 15 amino acids. Trimming cost V 7 bases and J 0 bases, with 13 bases left between them. CDR3 protein: CASNDGSLSGNTIYF. CDR3 in DNA: TGTGCCAGCAACGACGGATCACTCTCTGGAAACACCATATATTTT.

The V call is TRBV7-2, the J call TRBJ2-1; 9 bases map to TRBD1. The CDR3 extends over 15 amino acids. CDR1 is SGHTA and CDR2 is FQGNSA in the germline V gene. After removal of 6 bases from V and 5 bases from J, the junction contained 8 bases not matched to a gene. The CDR3 DNA follows: TGTGCCAGCAGGAGGGATGGGACAGGGAACAATGAGCAGTTCTTC. It encodes CASRRDGTGNNEQFF. The full variable domain, in which reference TRBV7-2 and TRBJ2-1 provide the parts outside the CDR3, is GAGVSQSPSNKVTEKGKDVELRCDPISGHTALYWYRQSLGQGLEFLIYFQGNSAPDKSGLPSDRFSAERTGGSVSTLTIQRTQQEDSAVYLCASRRDGTGNNEQFFGPGTRLTVL.

The chain carries TRBV27 and TRBJ1-4; 7 bases are a match to TRBD1. V was clipped by 5 bases and J by 14 bases; unmatched bases: 14. The CDR3 loop spans 14 amino acids. Germline loops: CDR1 MNHEY, CDR2 SMNVEV (reference sequence). CDR3: CASSPHGRGGGLFF. In nucleotides, the CDR3 is TGTGCCAGCAGTCCCCACGGGAGAGGGGGCGGGCTGTTTTTT. Drawing the rest from reference TRBV27 and TRBJ1-4, the complete variable domain is EAQVTQNPRYLITVTGKKLTVTCSQNMNHEYMSWYRQDPGLGLRQIYYSMNVEVTDKGDVPEGYKVSRKEKRNFPLILESPSPNQTSLYFCASSPHGRGGGLFFGSGTQLSVL.

CDR3 loop: CASSLYVTGDTGELFF. The CDR3 DNA reads TGTGCCAGCAGCTTATACGTGACAGGGGACACCGGGGAGCTGTTTTTT. The V gene is TRBV7-9, the J gene TRBJ2-2, with 8 positions matching TRBD1. From germline, CDR1 is SEHNR and CDR2 FQNEAQ (reference sequence). The CDR3 contains 16 residues. The V gene end was trimmed by 2 bases and the J gene end by 3 bases; junction bases not matched to a gene: 5.

This clone was seen once. The chain couples TRBV7-6 to TRBJ1-4, with D maybe TRBD1 (6 bases). The CDR3 contains 17 residues. Germline V gene sequence: CDR1 SGHVS, CDR2 FNYEAQ. Trimming took 0 bases from V and 4 from J, leaving 15 bases between them. Here the CDR3 DNA reads TGTGCCAGCAGCTTAGCCCCCCTCAGGGGCTATAATGAAAAACTGTTTTTT. This codes for CASSLAPLRGYNEKLFF.

J is TRBJ1-2 and V is TRBV28; TRBD1 matches 7 bases. V lost 4 bases, J lost 0 bases, and 2 bases stayed unmatched. Germline loops: CDR1 MDHEN, CDR2 SYDVKM. The CDR3 covers 14 residues. The DNA for the CDR3 is TGTGCCAGCAGTTCAGGGGGGTCTAACTATGGCTACACCTTC. Translated: CASSSGGSNYGYTF.

The CDR3, as DNA: TGTGCCAGCAGTTTATCGATCGGGCAGGGGGACGGTGAGCAGTTCTTC. Translated: CASSLSIGQGDGEQFF. V and J are TRBV27 and TRBJ2-1, with TRBD1 identical over 7 bases. With V trimmed by 0 bases and J by 9 bases, 11 bases remained unmatched. The CDR3 is 16 residues long. The germline CDR1 and CDR2 sequences are MNHEY and SMNVEV (reference sequence).

V gene TRBV28 combines with J gene TRBJ1-2; a weak D match, TRBD1 (5 bases). CDR3 length: 13 residues. CDR1 and CDR2 (germline): MDHEN, SYDVKM. V lost 6 bases to trimming and J lost 8 bases, with 16 bases between them. DNA of the CDR3: TGTGCCAGCAGACGGACACTGGATAGGGGCTACACCTTC. Its translation is CASRRTLDRGYTF.

The chain uses TRBV7-9 and TRBJ1-2, with 7 bases fitting TRBD1. The CDR3 contains 14 residues. Trimming at V came to 1 base and at J to 6 bases, leaving 5 bases not matched to a gene. CDR1 and CDR2 from the germline V gene are SEHNR and FQNEAQ (reference sequence). This CDR3 reads CASSLGDSGDGYTF. CDR3 DNA: TGTGCCAGCAGCTTAGGGGACAGTGGAGATGGCTACACCTTC.

The J gene is TRBJ1-6, the V gene TRBV5-4; TRBD1 matches 8 bases. The V gene end was trimmed by 2 bases and the J gene end by 9 bases; junction bases not matched to a gene: 7. Germline values: CDR1 SGHNT, CDR2 YYREEE (reference sequence). The CDR3 contains 15 residues. CDR3: CASSLGQGISSPLHF. The CDR3 coding sequence is TGTGCCAGCAGCTTAGGACAGGGTATAAGTTCACCCCTCCACTTT.